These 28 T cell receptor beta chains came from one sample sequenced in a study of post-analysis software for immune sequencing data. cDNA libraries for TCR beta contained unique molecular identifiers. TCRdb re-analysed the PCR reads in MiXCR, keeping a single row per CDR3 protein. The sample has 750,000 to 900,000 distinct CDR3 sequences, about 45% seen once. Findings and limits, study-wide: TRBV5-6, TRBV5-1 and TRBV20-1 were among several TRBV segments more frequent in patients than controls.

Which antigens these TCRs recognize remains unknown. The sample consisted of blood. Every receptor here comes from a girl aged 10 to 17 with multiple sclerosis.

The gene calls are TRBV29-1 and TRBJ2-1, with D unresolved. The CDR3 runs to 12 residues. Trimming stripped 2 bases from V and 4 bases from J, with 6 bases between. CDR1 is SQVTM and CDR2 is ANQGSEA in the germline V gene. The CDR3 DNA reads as TGCAGCGTTGAACAGGCGTACAATGAGCAGTTCTTC. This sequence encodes CSVEQAYNEQFF.

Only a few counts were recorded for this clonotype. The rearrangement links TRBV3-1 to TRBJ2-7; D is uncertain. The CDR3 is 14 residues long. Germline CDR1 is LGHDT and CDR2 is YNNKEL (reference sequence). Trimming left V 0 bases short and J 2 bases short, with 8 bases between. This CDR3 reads CASSQDRSTYEQYF. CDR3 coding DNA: TGTGCCAGCAGCCAAGACAGGTCAACCTACGAGCAGTACTTC.

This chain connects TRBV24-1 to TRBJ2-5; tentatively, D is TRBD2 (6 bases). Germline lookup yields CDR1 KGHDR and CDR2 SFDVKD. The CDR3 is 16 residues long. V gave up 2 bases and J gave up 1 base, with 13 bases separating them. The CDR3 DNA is TGTGCCACCAGTGATTCCCAGCGGGCATCCCAAGAGACCCAGTACTTC. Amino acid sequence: CATSDSQRASQETQYF.

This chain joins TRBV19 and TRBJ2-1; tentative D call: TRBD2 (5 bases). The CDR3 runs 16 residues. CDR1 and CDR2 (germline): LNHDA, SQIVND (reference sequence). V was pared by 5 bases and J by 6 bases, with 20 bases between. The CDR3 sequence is CASSPGGPRVGNEQFF. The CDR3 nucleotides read TGTGCCAGTAGTCCCGGCGGGCCGAGGGTGGGCAATGAGCAGTTCTTC.

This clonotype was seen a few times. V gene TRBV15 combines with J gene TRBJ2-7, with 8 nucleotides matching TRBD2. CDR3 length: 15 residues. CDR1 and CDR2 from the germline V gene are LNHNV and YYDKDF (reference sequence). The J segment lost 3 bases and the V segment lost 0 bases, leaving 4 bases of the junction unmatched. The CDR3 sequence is CATSRDKLAVYEQYF. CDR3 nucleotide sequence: TGTGCCACCAGCAGAGATAAACTAGCGGTCTACGAGCAGTACTTC. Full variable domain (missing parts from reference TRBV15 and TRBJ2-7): DAMVIQNPRYQVTQFGKPVTLSCSQTLNHNVMYWYQQKSSQAPKLLFHYYDKDFNNEADTPDNFQSRRPNTSFCFLDIRSPGLGDTAMYLCATSRDKLAVYEQYFGPGTRLTVT.

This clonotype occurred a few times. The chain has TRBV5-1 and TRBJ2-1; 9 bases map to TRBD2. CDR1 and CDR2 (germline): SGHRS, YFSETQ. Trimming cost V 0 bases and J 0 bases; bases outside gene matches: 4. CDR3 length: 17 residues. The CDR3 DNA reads TGCGCCAGCAGCTTGGCCGTTAGCGGGAGCTCCTACAATGAGCAGTTCTTC. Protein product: CASSLAVSGSSYNEQFF.

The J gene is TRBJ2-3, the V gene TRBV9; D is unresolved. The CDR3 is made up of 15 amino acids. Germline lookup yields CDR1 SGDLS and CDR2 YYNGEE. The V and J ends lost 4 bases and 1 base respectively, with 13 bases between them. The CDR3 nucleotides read TGTGCCAGCAGCCGAAGGTTTGGGGGCACAGATACGCAGTATTTT. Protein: CASSRRFGGTDTQYF.

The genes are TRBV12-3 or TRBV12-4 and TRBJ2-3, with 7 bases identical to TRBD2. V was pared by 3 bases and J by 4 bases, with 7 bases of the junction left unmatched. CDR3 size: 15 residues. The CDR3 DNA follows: TGTGCCAGCAGTTTTGAGGGAGGGGCCGCAGATACGCAGTATTTT. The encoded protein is CASSFEGGAADTQYF.

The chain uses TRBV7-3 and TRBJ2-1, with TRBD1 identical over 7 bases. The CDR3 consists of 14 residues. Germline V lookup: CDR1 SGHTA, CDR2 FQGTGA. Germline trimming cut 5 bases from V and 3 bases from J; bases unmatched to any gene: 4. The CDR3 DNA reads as TGTGCCAGCAGCCCGACAGGGAACTACAATGAGCAGTTCTTC. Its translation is CASSPTGNYNEQFF.

The chain's CDR3 is CSARGQLNTGELFF. As DNA, the CDR3 is TGCAGTGCTAGAGGACAATTGAACACCGGGGAGCTGTTTTTT. The chain employs TRBV20-1 and TRBJ2-2; D is unclear. Germline loops: CDR1 DFQATT, CDR2 SNEGSKA (reference sequence). The V end lost 1 base, the J end lost 1 base, and 7 bases lay between the germline ends. This CDR3 comprises 14 residues.

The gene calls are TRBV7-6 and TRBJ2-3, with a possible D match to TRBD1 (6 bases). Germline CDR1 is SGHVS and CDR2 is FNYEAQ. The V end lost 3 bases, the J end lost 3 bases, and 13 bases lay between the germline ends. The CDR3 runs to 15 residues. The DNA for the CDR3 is TGTGCCAGCAGCTTCAGGGGCCGGGATACAGATACGCAGTATTTT. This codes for CASSFRGRDTDTQYF.

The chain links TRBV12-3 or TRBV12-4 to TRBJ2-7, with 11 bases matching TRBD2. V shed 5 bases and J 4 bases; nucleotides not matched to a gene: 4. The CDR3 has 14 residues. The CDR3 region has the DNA TGTGCCAGCAGTGCGACTAGCGGGACTTACGAGCAGTACTTC. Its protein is CASSATSGTYEQYF.

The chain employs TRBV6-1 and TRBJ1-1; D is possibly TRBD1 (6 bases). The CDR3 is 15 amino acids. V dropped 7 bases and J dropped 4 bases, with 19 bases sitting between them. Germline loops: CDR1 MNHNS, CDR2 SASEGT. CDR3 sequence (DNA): TGTGCCAGCAACGTAAAGGGACACCCTGGCACTGAAGCTTTCTTT. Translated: CASNVKGHPGTEAFF.

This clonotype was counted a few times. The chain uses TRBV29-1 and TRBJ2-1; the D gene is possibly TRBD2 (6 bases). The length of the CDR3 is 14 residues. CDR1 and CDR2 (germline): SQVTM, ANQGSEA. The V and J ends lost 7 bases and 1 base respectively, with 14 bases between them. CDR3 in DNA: TGCAGCGGCGCTTGGGCGGGGTCCTACAATGAGCAGTTCTTC. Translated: CSGAWAGSYNEQFF.

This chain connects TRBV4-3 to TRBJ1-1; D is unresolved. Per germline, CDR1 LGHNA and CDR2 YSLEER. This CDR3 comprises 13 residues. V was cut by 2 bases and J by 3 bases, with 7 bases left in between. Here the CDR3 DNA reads TGCGCCAGCAGCCAATACAGAGACACTGAAGCTTTCTTT. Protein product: CASSQYRDTEAFF.

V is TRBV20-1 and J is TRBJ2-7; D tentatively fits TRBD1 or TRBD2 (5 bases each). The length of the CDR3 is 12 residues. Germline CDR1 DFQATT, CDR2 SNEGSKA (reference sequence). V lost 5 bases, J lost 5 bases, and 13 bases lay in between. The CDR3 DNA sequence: TGCAGTGCTCAGGGAAGGGGACACGAGCAGTACTTC. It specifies CSAQGRGHEQYF.

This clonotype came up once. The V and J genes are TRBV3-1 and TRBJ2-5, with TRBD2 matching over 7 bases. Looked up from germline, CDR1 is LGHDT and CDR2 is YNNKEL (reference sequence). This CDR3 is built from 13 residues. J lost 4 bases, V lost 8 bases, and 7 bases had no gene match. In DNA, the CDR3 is TGTGCCAGCCGGGCGGGAGTGGTAGAGACCCAGTACTTC. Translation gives CASRAGVVETQYF.

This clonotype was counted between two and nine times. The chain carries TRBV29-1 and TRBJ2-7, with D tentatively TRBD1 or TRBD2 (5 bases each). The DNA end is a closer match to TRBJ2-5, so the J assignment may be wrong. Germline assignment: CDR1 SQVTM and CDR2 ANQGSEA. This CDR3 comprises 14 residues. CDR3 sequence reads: CSVEDQLREETQYF. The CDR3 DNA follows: TGCAGCGTTGAAGATCAGCTCAGGGAGGAGACCCAGTACTTC.

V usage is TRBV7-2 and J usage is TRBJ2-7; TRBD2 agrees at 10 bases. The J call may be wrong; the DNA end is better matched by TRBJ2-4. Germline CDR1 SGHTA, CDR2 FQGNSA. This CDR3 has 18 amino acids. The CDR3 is CASSFPLIAGGDKNIQYF. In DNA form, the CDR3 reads TGTGCCAGCAGCTTTCCCCTTATAGCGGGAGGTGATAAAAACATTCAGTACTTC.

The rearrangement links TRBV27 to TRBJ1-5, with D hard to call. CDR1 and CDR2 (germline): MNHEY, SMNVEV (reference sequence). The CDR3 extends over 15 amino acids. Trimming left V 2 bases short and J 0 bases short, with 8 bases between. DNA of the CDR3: TGTGCCAGCAGTTTAGGAATTTCTAGCAATCAGCCCCAGCATTTT. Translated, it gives CASSLGISSNQPQHF.

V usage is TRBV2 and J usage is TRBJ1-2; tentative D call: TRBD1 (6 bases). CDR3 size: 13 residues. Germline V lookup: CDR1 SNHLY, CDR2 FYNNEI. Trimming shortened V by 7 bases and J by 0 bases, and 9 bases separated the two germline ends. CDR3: CASNRDSNYGYTF. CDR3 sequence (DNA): TGTGCCAGCAACAGGGATTCTAACTATGGCTACACCTTC.

The CDR3: CSARGRRETQYF. In DNA, the CDR3 is TGCAGTGCTAGGGGGCGAAGGGAGACCCAGTACTTC. The chain recombines TRBV20-1 with TRBJ2-5, with D possibly TRBD1 on 5 matching bases. This CDR3 has 12 residues. V was trimmed by 3 bases and J by 5 bases, leaving 10 bases between them. Germline V gene lookup returns CDR1 DFQATT and CDR2 SNEGSKA (reference sequence).

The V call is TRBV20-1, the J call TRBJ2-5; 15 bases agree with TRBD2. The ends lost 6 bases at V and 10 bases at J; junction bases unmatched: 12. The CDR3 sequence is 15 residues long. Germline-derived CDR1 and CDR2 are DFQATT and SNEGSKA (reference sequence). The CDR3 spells CSAQLRTSGRGGQYF. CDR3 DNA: TGCAGTGCCCAACTCAGGACTAGCGGGAGGGGTGGCCAGTACTTC.

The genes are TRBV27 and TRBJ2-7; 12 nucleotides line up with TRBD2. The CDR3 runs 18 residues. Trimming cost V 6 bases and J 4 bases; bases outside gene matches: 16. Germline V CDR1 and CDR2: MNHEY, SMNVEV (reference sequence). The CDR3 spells CASSPGGASGRAGYEQYF. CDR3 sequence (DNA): TGTGCCAGCAGCCCAGGGGGGGCTAGCGGGAGGGCCGGGTACGAGCAGTACTTC.

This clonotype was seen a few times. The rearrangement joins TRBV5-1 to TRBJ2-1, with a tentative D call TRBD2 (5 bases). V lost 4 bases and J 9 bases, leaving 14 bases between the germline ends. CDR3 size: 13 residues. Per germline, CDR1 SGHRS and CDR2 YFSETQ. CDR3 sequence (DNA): TGCGCCAGCAGCCGATCGGAGGAGGTTGAGCAGTTCTTC. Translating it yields CASSRSEEVEQFF.

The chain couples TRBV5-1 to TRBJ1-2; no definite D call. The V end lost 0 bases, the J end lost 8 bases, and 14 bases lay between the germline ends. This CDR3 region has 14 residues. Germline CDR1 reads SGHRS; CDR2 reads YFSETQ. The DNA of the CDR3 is TGCGCCAGCAGCTTGGAAGGAGTACTCTCGGGCTACACCTTC. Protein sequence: CASSLEGVLSGYTF.

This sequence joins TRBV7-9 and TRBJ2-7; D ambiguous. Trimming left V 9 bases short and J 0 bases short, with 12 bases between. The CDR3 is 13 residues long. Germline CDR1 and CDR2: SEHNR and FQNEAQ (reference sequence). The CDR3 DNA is TGTGCCAGTAGCAGAGTGAGCTCCTACGAGCAGTACTTC. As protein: CASSRVSSYEQYF.

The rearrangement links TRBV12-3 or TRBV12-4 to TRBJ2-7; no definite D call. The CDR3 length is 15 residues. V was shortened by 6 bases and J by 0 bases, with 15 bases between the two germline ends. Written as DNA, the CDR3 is TGTGCCAGCAGATCGCGGCATGATCCCTCCTACGAGCAGTACTTC. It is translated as CASRSRHDPSYEQYF.